The present entry profiles one T cell receptor beta chain with its context. This clonotype was counted many times. Its binding antigen is unknown. Base qualities were left out, and no much larger clone turns up one base away. The CDR3 runs 13 amino acids, cysteine and phenylalanine included. Here the CDR3 DNA is all that survives: 39 bases in frame from base 1. V drops 8 bases and J drops 1 base, leaving 11 bases in between. Sequences SQVTM (CDR1) and ANQGSEA (CDR2) are obtained from the germline V gene. These data originate in a study of CD8 T cells in ankylosing spondylitis (dated by TCRdb to about 2017). As for the study more broadly: T cell receptor beta repertoires were profiled in healthy donors and ankylosing spondylitis patients so that disease-linked TCR variants could be found. Peripheral blood was sampled, and synovial fluid was also collected from ankylosing spondylitis patients. The full study cohort comprised some 27 ankylosing spondylitis patients and 85 to 120 healthy donors. Points the paper makes about the study in general: Some motif variants had previously been reported in the synovial fluid and blood of reactive arthritis patients, which suggests shared mechanisms of disease initiation. The disease-linked clones showed a CD8+ phenotype and occurred at relatively low frequencies in peripheral blood. The disease-linked clones were reported as significantly enriched in matched synovial fluid samples from ankylosing spondylitis patients. Blood from ankylosing spondylitis patients appeared to be characterized by a TCR beta motif composed of eight or nine highly homologous amino acid variants.

Sequencing relied on an Illumina HiSeq 2500. Quantitative 5'-RACE with molecular barcodes was used to prepare TCR beta libraries. The published analysis was carried out like this. To identify disease-linked TCR variants, a new computational method was used, one built on a probabilistic model of VDJ rearrangement. Through fastp at Q25 and MiXCR, TCRdb rebuilt clones from the public reads, retaining in-frame beta chains. A single entry per CDR3 protein holds the most common genes and DNA from its merged rows. The V and J calls were not made by the authors but by TCRdb's processing. Recorded for this sample are 200,000 to 300,000 distinct CDR3 sequences; approximately 10% of them occurred a single time. Of the sample, about 2.8% is held by the ten largest clones.

This chain joins TRBV29-1 to TRBJ2-2, with TRBD1 tentatively as D gene (5 bases match). The sequence was collected from a male donor with ankylosing spondylitis or in good health (not recorded which). Sequencing was performed on blood, either unsorted or a sorted T cell fraction (not recorded which). The CDR3 region reads CSSKTENTGELFF. The nucleotides read TGCAGCTCAAAGACAGAGAACACCGGGGAGCTGTTTTTT.